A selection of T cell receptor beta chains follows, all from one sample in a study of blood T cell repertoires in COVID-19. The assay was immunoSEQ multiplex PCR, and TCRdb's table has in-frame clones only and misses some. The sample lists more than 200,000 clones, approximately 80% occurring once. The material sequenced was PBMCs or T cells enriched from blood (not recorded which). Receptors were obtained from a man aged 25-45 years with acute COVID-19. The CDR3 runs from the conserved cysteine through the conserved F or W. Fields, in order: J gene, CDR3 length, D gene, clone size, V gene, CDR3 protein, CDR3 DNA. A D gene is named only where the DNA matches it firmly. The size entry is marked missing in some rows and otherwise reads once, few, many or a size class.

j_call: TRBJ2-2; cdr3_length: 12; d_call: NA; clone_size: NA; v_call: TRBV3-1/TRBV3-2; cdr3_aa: CASSQVGRELFF; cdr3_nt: TGTGCCAGCAGCCAAGTGGGCCGGGAGCTGTTTTTT
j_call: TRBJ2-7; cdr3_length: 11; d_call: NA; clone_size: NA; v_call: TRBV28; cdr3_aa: CASSLRGEQYF; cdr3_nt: TGTGCCAGCAGCCTCAGGGGAGAGCAGTACTTC
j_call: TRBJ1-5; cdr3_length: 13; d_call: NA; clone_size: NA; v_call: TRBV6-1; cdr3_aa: CASSEAGGQPQHF; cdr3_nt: TGTGCCAGCAGTGAAGCAGGGGGACAGCCCCAGCATTTT
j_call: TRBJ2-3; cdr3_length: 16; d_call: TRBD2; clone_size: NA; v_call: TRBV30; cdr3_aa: CAWSGRRGGSTDTQYF; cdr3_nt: TGTGCCTGGAGTGGGCGACGGGGGGGCAGCACAGATACGCAGTATTTT
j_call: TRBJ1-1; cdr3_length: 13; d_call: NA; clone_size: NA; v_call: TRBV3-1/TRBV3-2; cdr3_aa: CASSQGGAAEAFF; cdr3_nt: TGTGCCAGCAGCCAAGGGGGCGCGGCTGAAGCTTTCTTT
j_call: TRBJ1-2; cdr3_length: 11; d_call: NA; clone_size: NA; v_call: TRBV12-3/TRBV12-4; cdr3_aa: CASSLPRGYTF; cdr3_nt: TGTGCCAGCAGTTTACCCAGGGGCTACACCTTC
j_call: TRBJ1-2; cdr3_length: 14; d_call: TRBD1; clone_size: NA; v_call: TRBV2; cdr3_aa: CASSIMTGAKGYTF; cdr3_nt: TGTGCCAGCAGTATAATGACAGGGGCTAAAGGCTACACCTTC
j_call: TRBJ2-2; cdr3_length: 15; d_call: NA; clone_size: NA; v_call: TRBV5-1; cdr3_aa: CASSLGSGNTGELFF; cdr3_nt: TGCGCCAGCAGCTTGGGCTCAGGGAACACCGGGGAGCTGTTTTTT
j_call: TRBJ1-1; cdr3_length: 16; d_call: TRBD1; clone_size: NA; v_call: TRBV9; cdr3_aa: CASSVGDRGRNTEAFF; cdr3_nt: TGTGCCAGCAGCGTAGGGGACAGGGGGCGGAACACTGAAGCTTTCTTT
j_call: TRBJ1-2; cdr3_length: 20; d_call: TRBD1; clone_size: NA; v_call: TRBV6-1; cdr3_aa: CASSASTGGDGLVPNYGYTF; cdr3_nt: TGTGCCAGCAGTGCCTCCACAGGGGGAGATGGCCTGGTACCTAACTATGGCTACACCTTC
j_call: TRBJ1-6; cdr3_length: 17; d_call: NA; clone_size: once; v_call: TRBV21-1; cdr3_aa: CASSKKTGTGNNSPLHF; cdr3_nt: TGTGCCAGCAGCAAAAAAACCGGGACAGGGAATAATTCACCCCTCCACTTT
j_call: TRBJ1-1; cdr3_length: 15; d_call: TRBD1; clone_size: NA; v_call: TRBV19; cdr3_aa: CASSYRGLMNTEAFF; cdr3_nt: TGTGCCAGTAGTTACAGGGGCCTCATGAACACTGAAGCTTTCTTT
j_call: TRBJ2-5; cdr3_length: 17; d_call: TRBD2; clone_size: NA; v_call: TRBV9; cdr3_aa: CASSPGLAGGRGETQYF; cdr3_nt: TGTGCCAGCAGCCCCGGACTAGCGGGGGGCCGTGGAGAGACCCAGTACTTC
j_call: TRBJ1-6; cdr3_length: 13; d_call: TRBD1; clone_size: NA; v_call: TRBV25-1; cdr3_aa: CATATGGNSPLHF; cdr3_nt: TGTGCCACCGCGACAGGGGGTAATTCACCCCTCCACTTT
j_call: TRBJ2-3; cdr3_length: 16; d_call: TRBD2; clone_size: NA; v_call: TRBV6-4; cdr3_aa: CASSDTSGGGTDTQYF; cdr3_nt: TGTGCCAGCAGTGACACTAGCGGGGGAGGTACAGATACGCAGTATTTT
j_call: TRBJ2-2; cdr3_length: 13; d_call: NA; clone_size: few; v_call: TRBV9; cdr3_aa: CASRAGNTGELFF; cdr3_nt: TGTGCCAGCAGAGCGGGGAACACCGGGGAGCTGTTTTTT
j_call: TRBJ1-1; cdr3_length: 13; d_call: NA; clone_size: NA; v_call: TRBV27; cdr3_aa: CASRVQGNTEAFF; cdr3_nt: TGTGCCAGCAGGGTACAGGGGAACACTGAAGCTTTCTTT
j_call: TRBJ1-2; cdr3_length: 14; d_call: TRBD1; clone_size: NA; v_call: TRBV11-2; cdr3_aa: CASSTGGEGYGYTF; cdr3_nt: TGTGCCAGCAGCACAGGGGGCGAGGGCTATGGCTACACCTTC
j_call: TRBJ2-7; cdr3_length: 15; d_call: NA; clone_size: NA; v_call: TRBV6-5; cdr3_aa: CASSYSDSYAYEQYF; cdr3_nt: TGTGCCAGCAGTTACTCGGACAGCTACGCCTACGAGCAGTACTTC
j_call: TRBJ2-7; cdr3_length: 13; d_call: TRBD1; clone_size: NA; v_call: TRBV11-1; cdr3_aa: CASSPTGGGKQYF; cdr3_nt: TGTGCCAGCAGCCCGACAGGGGGCGGGAAGCAGTACTTC
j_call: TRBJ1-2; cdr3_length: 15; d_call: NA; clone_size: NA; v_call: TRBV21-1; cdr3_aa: CASSKKGQGFYGYTF; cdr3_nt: TGTGCCAGCAGCAAGAAAGGACAGGGGTTCTATGGCTACACCTTC
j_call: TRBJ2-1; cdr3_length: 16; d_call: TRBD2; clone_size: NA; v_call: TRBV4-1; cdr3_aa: CASSQRTSGGDNEQFF; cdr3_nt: TGCGCCAGCAGCCAGAGGACTAGCGGGGGGGACAATGAGCAGTTCTTC
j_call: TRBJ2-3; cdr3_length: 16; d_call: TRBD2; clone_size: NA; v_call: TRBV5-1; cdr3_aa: CAPLGGGKSSTDTQYF; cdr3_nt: TGCGCCCCTCTGGGCGGGGGGAAATCTAGCACAGATACGCAGTATTTT
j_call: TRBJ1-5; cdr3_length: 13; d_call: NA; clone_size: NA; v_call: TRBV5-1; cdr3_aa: CASSLDQDQPQHF; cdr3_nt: TGCGCCAGCAGCTTGGATCAGGATCAGCCCCAGCATTTT
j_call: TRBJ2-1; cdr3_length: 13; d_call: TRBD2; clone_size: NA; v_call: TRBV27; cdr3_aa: CASSAGGYNEQFF; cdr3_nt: TGTGCCAGCAGTGCGGGGGGCTACAATGAGCAGTTCTTC
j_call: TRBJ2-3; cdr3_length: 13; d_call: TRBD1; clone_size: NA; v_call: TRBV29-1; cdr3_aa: CSVEESPGQAQYF; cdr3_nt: TGCAGCGTTGAAGAAAGTCCGGGACAGGCCCAGTATTTT
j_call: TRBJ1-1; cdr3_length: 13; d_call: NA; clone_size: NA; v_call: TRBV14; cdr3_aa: CASSHSTGTEAFF; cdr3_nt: TGTGCCAGCAGCCATTCCACGGGGACTGAAGCTTTCTTT
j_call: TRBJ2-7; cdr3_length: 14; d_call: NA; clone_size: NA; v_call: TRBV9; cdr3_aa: CASSDGTPSREQYF; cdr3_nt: TGTGCCAGCAGCGACGGGACACCCTCTCGGGAGCAGTACTTC
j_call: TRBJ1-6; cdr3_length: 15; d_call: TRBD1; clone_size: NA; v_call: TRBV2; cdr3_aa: CASSGTGGARSPLHF; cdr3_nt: TGTGCCAGCAGTGGGACAGGGGGCGCCAGATCACCCCTCCACTTT
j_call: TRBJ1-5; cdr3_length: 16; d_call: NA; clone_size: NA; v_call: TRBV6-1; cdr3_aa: CASSEATPGSGQPQHF; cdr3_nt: TGTGCCAGCAGTGAAGCAACCCCAGGGTCAGGCCAGCCCCAGCATTTT
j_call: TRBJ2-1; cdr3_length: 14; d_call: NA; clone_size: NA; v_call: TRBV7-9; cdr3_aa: CASGLDHPRNEQFF; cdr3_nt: TGTGCCAGCGGACTGGACCACCCTCGGAATGAGCAGTTCTTC
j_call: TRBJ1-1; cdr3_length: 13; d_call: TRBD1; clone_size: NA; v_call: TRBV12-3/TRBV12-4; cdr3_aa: CASNSGQGAEAFF; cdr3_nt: TGTGCCAGCAACTCGGGACAGGGGGCTGAAGCTTTCTTT
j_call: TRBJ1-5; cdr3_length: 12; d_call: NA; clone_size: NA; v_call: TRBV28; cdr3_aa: CASGQFNQPQHF; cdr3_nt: TGTGCCAGTGGACAGTTCAATCAGCCCCAGCATTTT
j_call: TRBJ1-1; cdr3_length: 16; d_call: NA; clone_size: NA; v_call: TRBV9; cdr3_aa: CASSVGAGSANTEAFF; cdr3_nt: TGTGCCAGCAGCGTAGGCGCGGGGTCCGCGAACACTGAAGCTTTCTTT
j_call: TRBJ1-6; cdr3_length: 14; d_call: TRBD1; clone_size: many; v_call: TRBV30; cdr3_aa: CAWVPGQYNSPLHF; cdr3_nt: TGTGCCTGGGTCCCGGGACAGTATAATTCACCCCTCCACTTT
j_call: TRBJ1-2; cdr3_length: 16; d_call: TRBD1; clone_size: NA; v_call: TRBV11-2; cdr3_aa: CASSLVRGQGMDGYTF; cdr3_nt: TGTGCCAGCAGCTTAGTCCGAGGACAGGGAATGGATGGCTACACCTTC
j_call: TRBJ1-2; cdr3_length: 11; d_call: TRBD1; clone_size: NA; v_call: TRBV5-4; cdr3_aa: CASSRTGGYTF; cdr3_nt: TGTGCCAGCAGCCGGACAGGCGGGTACACCTTC
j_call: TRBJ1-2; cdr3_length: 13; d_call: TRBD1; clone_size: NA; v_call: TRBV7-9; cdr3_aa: CATEEGGDYGYTF; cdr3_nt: TGTGCCACCGAAGAAGGGGGCGACTATGGCTACACCTTC
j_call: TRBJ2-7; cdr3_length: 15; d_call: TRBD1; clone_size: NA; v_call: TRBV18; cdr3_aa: CASSPYGTGGDEQYF; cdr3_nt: TGTGCCAGCTCACCCTACGGGACAGGGGGGGACGAGCAGTACTTC
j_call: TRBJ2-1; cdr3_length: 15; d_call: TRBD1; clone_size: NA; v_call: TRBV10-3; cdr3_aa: CAISESETGGNEQFF; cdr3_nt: TGTGCCATCAGTGAGTCAGAAACAGGGGGCAATGAGCAGTTCTTC
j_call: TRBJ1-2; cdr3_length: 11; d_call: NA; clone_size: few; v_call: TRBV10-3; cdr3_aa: CAITANYGYTF; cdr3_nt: TGTGCCATAACGGCTAACTATGGCTACACCTTC
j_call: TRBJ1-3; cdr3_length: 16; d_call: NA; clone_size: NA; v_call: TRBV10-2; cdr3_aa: CASSERGGHSGNTIYF; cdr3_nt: TGCGCCAGCAGTGAAAGGGGGGGGCACTCTGGAAACACCATATATTTT
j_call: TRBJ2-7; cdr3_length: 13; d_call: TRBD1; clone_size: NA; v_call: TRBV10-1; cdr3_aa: CASSTGDSYEQYF; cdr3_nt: TGCGCCAGCAGTACAGGGGACTCCTACGAGCAGTACTTC
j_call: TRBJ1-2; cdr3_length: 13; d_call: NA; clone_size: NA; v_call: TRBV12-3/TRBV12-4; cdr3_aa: CASTLGAGYGYTF; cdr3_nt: TGTGCCAGCACCCTGGGCGCCGGCTATGGCTACACCTTC
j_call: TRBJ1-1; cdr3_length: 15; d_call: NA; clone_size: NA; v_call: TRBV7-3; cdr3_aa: CASSLRSGGNTEAFF; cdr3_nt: TGTGCCAGCAGCTTAAGGTCGGGGGGGAACACTGAAGCTTTCTTT
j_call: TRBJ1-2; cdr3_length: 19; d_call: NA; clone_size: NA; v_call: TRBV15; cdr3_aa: CATSRDLFGSQGLNYGYTF; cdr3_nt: TGTGCCACCAGCAGAGATCTCTTCGGGAGCCAAGGACTTAACTATGGCTACACCTTC
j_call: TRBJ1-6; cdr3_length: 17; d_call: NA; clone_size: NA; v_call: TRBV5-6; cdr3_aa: CASSLNARRAYNSPLHF; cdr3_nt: TGTGCCAGCAGCTTAAATGCGCGCAGGGCCTATAATTCACCCCTCCACTTT
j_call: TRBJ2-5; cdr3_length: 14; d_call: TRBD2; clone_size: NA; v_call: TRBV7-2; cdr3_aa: CASSLAGGQETQYF; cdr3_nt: TGTGCCAGCAGCTTGGCGGGGGGACAAGAGACCCAGTACTTC
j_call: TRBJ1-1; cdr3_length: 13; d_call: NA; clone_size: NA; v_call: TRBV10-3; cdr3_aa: CAISEKPNTEAFF; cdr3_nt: TGTGCCATCAGTGAAAAGCCGAACACTGAAGCTTTCTTT
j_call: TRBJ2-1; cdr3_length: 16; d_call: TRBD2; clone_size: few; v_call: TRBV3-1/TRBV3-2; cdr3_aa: CASSQGRIAGGNEQFF; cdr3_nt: TGTGCCAGCAGCCAAGGGAGGATAGCGGGAGGAAATGAGCAGTTCTTC
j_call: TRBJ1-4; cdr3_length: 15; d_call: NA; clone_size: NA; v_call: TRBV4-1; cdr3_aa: CASSQGRGYNEKLFF; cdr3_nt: TGCGCCAGCAGCCAGGGAAGGGGATATAATGAAAAACTGTTTTTT
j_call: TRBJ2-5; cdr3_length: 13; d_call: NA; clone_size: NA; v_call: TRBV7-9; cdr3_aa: CASSNGALETQYF; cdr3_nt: TGTGCCAGCAGCAATGGGGCCTTAGAGACCCAGTACTTC
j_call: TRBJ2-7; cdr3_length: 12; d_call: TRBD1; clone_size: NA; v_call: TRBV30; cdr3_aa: CAWKSQGHEQYF; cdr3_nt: TGTGCCTGGAAATCACAGGGGCACGAGCAGTACTTC
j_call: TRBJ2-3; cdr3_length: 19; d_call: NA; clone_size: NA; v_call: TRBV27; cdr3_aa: CASSFQLPGIGSYTDTQYF; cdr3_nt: TGTGCCAGCAGTTTTCAACTCCCGGGAATCGGCAGCTACACAGATACGCAGTATTTT
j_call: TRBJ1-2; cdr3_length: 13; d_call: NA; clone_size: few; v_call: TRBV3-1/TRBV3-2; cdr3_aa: CASSQEGLYGYTF; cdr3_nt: TGTGCCAGCAGCCAAGAGGGCCTCTATGGCTACACCTTC